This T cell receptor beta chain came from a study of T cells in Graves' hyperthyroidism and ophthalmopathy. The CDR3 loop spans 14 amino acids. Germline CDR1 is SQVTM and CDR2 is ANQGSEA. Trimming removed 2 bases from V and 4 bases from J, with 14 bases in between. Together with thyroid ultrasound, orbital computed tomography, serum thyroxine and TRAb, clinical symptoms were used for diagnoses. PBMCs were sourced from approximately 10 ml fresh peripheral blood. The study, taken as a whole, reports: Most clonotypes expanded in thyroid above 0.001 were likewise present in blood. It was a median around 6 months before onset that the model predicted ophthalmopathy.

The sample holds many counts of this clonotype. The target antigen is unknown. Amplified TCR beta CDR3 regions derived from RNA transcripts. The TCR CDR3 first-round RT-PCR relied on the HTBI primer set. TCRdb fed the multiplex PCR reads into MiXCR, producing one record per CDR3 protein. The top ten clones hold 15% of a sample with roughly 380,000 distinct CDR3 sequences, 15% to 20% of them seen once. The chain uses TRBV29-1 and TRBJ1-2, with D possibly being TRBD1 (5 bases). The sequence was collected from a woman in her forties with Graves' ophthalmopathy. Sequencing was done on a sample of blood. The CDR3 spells CSVERGESTYGYTF. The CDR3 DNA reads TGCAGCGTTGAAAGGGGAGAGTCTACCTATGGCTACACCTTC.